A selection of T cell receptor beta chains follows, all from one sample in a study of CD8 T cells in ankylosing spondylitis. TCRdb re-called the 5' RACE reads with MiXCR, one entry per CDR3 protein. The table has 300,000 to 350,000 distinct CDR3 sequences, less than 25% seen once. The sample comprised blood, either unsorted or a sorted T cell fraction (not recorded which). The receptors were gathered from a female donor with ankylosing spondylitis or in good health (not recorded which). The CDR3 runs from the conserved cysteine through the conserved F or W. A D gene is named only where the DNA matches it firmly. Where a row states a size, it is once, few, many or the class of an expanded clone; other rows omit it.

CDR3 length: 14; clone size: few; V gene: TRBV6-2/TRBV6-3; J gene: TRBJ2-1; D gene: TRBD1; CDR3 DNA: TGTGCCAGCAGCTCCGGGACAGGGGGGAAAGAGCAGTTCTTC; CDR3 protein: CASSSGTGGKEQFF
CDR3 length: 16; clone size: .; V gene: TRBV7-9; J gene: TRBJ2-3; D gene: TRBD2; CDR3 DNA: TGTGCCAGCAGCTGGGGTCGGGGACTAGCGGGAGATACGCAGTATTTT; CDR3 protein: CASSWGRGLAGDTQYF
CDR3 length: 12; clone size: .; V gene: TRBV5-1; J gene: TRBJ2-3; D gene: .; CDR3 DNA: TGCGCCAGCAGCGAGGCCGCGGGCTCGCAGTATTTT; CDR3 protein: CASSEAAGSQYF
CDR3 length: 15; clone size: few; V gene: TRBV12-3/TRBV12-4; J gene: TRBJ1-6; D gene: TRBD1; CDR3 DNA: TGTGCCAGCAGGTCCGGACAGGGCGTAAATTCACCCCTCCACTTT; CDR3 protein: CASRSGQGVNSPLHF
CDR3 length: 15; clone size: .; V gene: TRBV7-2; J gene: TRBJ1-5; D gene: TRBD1; CDR3 DNA: TGTGCCAGCAGCCCGCAGGGGGCGCCCAATCAGCCCCAGCATTTT; CDR3 protein: CASSPQGAPNQPQHF
CDR3 length: 15; clone size: .; V gene: TRBV3-1; J gene: TRBJ1-5; D gene: TRBD1; CDR3 DNA: TGTGCCAGCAGCCAAGGGTTAGGGGGCGCGTCGCCCCAGCATTTT; CDR3 protein: CASSQGLGGASPQHF
CDR3 length: 16; clone size: few; V gene: TRBV20-1; J gene: TRBJ2-3; D gene: TRBD2; CDR3 DNA: TGCAGTGCTAGAGATGTAACTAGCGGGAACACAGATACGCAGTATTTT; CDR3 protein: CSARDVTSGNTDTQYF
CDR3 length: 13; clone size: .; V gene: TRBV18; J gene: TRBJ2-7; D gene: TRBD2; CDR3 DNA: TGTGCCAGCTCACCCCCAGGGAGGGGCGAGCAGTACTTC; CDR3 protein: CASSPPGRGEQYF
CDR3 length: 15; clone size: .; V gene: TRBV3-1; J gene: TRBJ2-2; D gene: .; CDR3 DNA: TGTGCCAGCAGCCAAGCTCCCATTTACACCGGGGAGCTGTTTTTT; CDR3 protein: CASSQAPIYTGELFF
CDR3 length: 17; clone size: .; V gene: TRBV9; J gene: TRBJ2-2; D gene: .; CDR3 DNA: TGTGCCAGCAGCGTAGCTCGAGGACTGCTGAACACCGGGGAGCTGTTTTTT; CDR3 protein: CASSVARGLLNTGELFF
CDR3 length: 17; clone size: few; V gene: TRBV25-1; J gene: TRBJ2-1; D gene: .; CDR3 DNA: TGTGCCAGCAGTGACCCCACACGGAGCGACCGGAGCGATGAGCAGTTCTTC; CDR3 protein: CASSDPTRSDRSDEQFF
CDR3 length: 14; clone size: few; V gene: TRBV20-1; J gene: TRBJ2-3; D gene: .; CDR3 DNA: TGCAGTGCCTCAATACAGGGTTTTAAGGATACGCAGTATTTT; CDR3 protein: CSASIQGFKDTQYF
CDR3 length: 12; clone size: .; V gene: TRBV20-1; J gene: TRBJ2-5; D gene: TRBD1; CDR3 DNA: TGCAGTGCTCGGGGACAGGGGTGGACCCAGTACTTC; CDR3 protein: CSARGQGWTQYF
CDR3 length: 13; clone size: few; V gene: TRBV20-1; J gene: TRBJ2-5; D gene: .; CDR3 DNA: TGCAGTGCTTCTCCTGAGGTCCTAAGGGACCAGTACTTC; CDR3 protein: CSASPEVLRDQYF
CDR3 length: 11; clone size: many; V gene: TRBV29-1; J gene: TRBJ2-1; D gene: TRBD1; CDR3 DNA: TGCAGCGTGGAACAGGGGCATGAGCAGTTCTTC; CDR3 protein: CSVEQGHEQFF
CDR3 length: 15; clone size: many; V gene: TRBV7-2; J gene: TRBJ1-1; D gene: .; CDR3 DNA: TGTGCCAGCAGCCTCGGTTGGGGGCGAGGGACTGAAGCTTTCTTT; CDR3 protein: CASSLGWGRGTEAFF
CDR3 length: 15; clone size: many; V gene: TRBV9; J gene: TRBJ2-5; D gene: .; CDR3 DNA: TGTGCCAGCAGCGTAGACCCGGACAGAAAAGAGACCCAGTACTTC; CDR3 protein: CASSVDPDRKETQYF
CDR3 length: 12; clone size: few; V gene: TRBV2; J gene: TRBJ2-1; D gene: .; CDR3 DNA: TGTGCCAGCAGGTTGTCAGCGACCAAAGGCGCCTTC; CDR3 protein: CASRLSATKGAF
CDR3 length: 15; clone size: few; V gene: TRBV7-2; J gene: TRBJ2-1; D gene: TRBD2; CDR3 DNA: TGTGCCAGCAGCCCAGTGGCGGGACTAGACAATGAGCAGTTCTTC; CDR3 protein: CASSPVAGLDNEQFF
CDR3 length: 13; clone size: many; V gene: TRBV29-1; J gene: TRBJ1-1; D gene: TRBD1; CDR3 DNA: TGCAGCGTTGGGAGACAGGGGGACACTGAAGCTTTCTTT; CDR3 protein: CSVGRQGDTEAFF
CDR3 length: 14; clone size: .; V gene: TRBV18; J gene: TRBJ1-5; D gene: .; CDR3 DNA: TGTGCCAGCTCACCGGGGCCGGCGGGTCAGCCCCAGCATTTT; CDR3 protein: CASSPGPAGQPQHF
CDR3 length: 16; clone size: .; V gene: TRBV27; J gene: TRBJ2-4; D gene: TRBD2; CDR3 DNA: TGTGCCAGCAGTCCCAGGCCCCGGACTAGCACAAACATTCAGTACTTC; CDR3 protein: CASSPRPRTSTNIQYF
CDR3 length: 15; clone size: few; V gene: TRBV12-3/TRBV12-4; J gene: TRBJ1-3; D gene: TRBD1; CDR3 DNA: TGTGCCAGCAGTCCGGACAGGGCAGACGGAAACACCATATATTTT; CDR3 protein: CASSPDRADGNTIYF
CDR3 length: 13; clone size: few; V gene: TRBV19; J gene: TRBJ2-1; D gene: .; CDR3 DNA: TGTGCCAGTAGTATAGATCAGTCGGTGGAGCAGTTCTTC; CDR3 protein: CASSIDQSVEQFF
CDR3 length: 14; clone size: few; V gene: TRBV3-1; J gene: TRBJ1-6; D gene: TRBD1; CDR3 DNA: TGTGCCAGCAGCCAAGGGGGACAGACTTCACCCCTCCACTTT; CDR3 protein: CASSQGGQTSPLHF
CDR3 length: 15; clone size: .; V gene: TRBV7-2; J gene: TRBJ2-2; D gene: .; CDR3 DNA: TGTGCCAGCAGCTTAGGTTGGGGGAGGCGAGGGGAGCTGTTTTTT; CDR3 protein: CASSLGWGRRGELFF
CDR3 length: 14; clone size: few; V gene: TRBV12-3/TRBV12-4; J gene: TRBJ1-1; D gene: .; CDR3 DNA: TGTGCCAGCAGTTTTTCAGAGCTGAACACTGAAGCTTTCTTT; CDR3 protein: CASSFSELNTEAFF
CDR3 length: 11; clone size: few; V gene: TRBV7-2; J gene: TRBJ2-1; D gene: .; CDR3 DNA: TGTGCCAGCAGAATAGCCAATGAGCAGTTCTTC; CDR3 protein: CASRIANEQFF
CDR3 length: 13; clone size: .; V gene: TRBV20-1; J gene: TRBJ1-2; D gene: .; CDR3 DNA: TGCAGTGCTAGGAGGACCCGGGTCTATGGCTACACCTTC; CDR3 protein: CSARRTRVYGYTF
CDR3 length: 15; clone size: .; V gene: TRBV12-3/TRBV12-4; J gene: TRBJ2-3; D gene: TRBD2; CDR3 DNA: TGTGCCAGCAGTTTCGGGGGGGGGGTTCCAGATACGCAGTATTTT; CDR3 protein: CASSFGGGVPDTQYF
CDR3 length: 16; clone size: many; V gene: TRBV29-1; J gene: TRBJ2-1; D gene: TRBD2; CDR3 DNA: TGCAGCGTTATCTCTAGCGGGGCCAGCTCCTACAATGAGCAGTTCTTC; CDR3 protein: CSVISSGASSYNEQFF
CDR3 length: 17; clone size: few; V gene: TRBV12-3/TRBV12-4; J gene: TRBJ1-2; D gene: .; CDR3 DNA: TGTGCCAGCAGTTTTGCAACCTTGGCCTCAACATTCTATGGCTACACCTTC; CDR3 protein: CASSFATLASTFYGYTF
CDR3 length: 18; clone size: many; V gene: TRBV11-2; J gene: TRBJ1-2; D gene: TRBD1; CDR3 DNA: TGTGCCAGCCTAACAATCCCGGGACAGGGGGCCGATAACTATGGCTACACCTTC; CDR3 protein: CASLTIPGQGADNYGYTF
CDR3 length: 10; clone size: many; V gene: TRBV24-1; J gene: TRBJ2-7; D gene: .; CDR3 DNA: TGTGCCACCAAGCGGGACGAGCAGTACTTC; CDR3 protein: CATKRDEQYF
CDR3 length: 14; clone size: few; V gene: TRBV12-3/TRBV12-4; J gene: TRBJ2-5; D gene: .; CDR3 DNA: TGTGCCAGCAGTTTTGGGCCAGGGAGGGAGACCCAGTACTTC; CDR3 protein: CASSFGPGRETQYF
CDR3 length: 14; clone size: many; V gene: TRBV10-3; J gene: TRBJ1-1; D gene: .; CDR3 DNA: TGTGCCATCAGTGAGTCGGTGGGTTTGGCTGAAGCTTTCTTT; CDR3 protein: CAISESVGLAEAFF
CDR3 length: 14; clone size: .; V gene: TRBV5-4; J gene: TRBJ2-7; D gene: .; CDR3 DNA: TGTGCCAGCAGCGCGGGAACAAACTCCTACGAGCAGTACTTC; CDR3 protein: CASSAGTNSYEQYF
CDR3 length: 14; clone size: many; V gene: TRBV5-6; J gene: TRBJ2-7; D gene: .; CDR3 DNA: TGTGCCAGCAGCTCGGCTTCCATGGGGTACGAGCAGTACTTC; CDR3 protein: CASSSASMGYEQYF
CDR3 length: 17; clone size: once; V gene: TRBV12-3/TRBV12-4; J gene: TRBJ2-7; D gene: TRBD2; CDR3 DNA: TGTGCCAGCAGCCGACCGTTTAGGACTAGCGGCAGCTACGAGCAGTACTTC; CDR3 protein: CASSRPFRTSGSYEQYF
CDR3 length: 15; clone size: .; V gene: TRBV7-2; J gene: TRBJ2-7; D gene: .; CDR3 DNA: TGTGCCAGCAGCTTAGCGTTAGGGCGGGACTACGAGCAGTACTTC; CDR3 protein: CASSLALGRDYEQYF
CDR3 length: 17; clone size: few; V gene: TRBV6-1; J gene: TRBJ2-4; D gene: TRBD1; CDR3 DNA: TGTGCCAGCAGACCTGGGCCAGGGGGACCAGCCAAAAACATTCAGTACTTC; CDR3 protein: CASRPGPGGPAKNIQYF
CDR3 length: 13; clone size: .; V gene: TRBV29-1; J gene: TRBJ2-3; D gene: .; CDR3 DNA: TGCAGCGTGGGGGGGCGCAACACAGATACGCAGTATTTT; CDR3 protein: CSVGGRNTDTQYF
CDR3 length: 14; clone size: .; V gene: TRBV20-1; J gene: TRBJ2-7; D gene: .; CDR3 DNA: TGCAGTGTACTAACCCGGGACAAGTCTTACGAGCAGTACTTC; CDR3 protein: CSVLTRDKSYEQYF
CDR3 length: 14; clone size: many; V gene: TRBV6-2/TRBV6-3; J gene: TRBJ2-7; D gene: TRBD2; CDR3 DNA: TGTGCCAGCAGTCTCGGCGGGAGAGGTTACGAGCAGTACTTC; CDR3 protein: CASSLGGRGYEQYF
CDR3 length: 15; clone size: few; V gene: TRBV3-1; J gene: TRBJ2-4; D gene: .; CDR3 DNA: TGTGCCAGCAGCCTACTGGGCGGCATCGGAAACATTCAGTACTTC; CDR3 protein: CASSLLGGIGNIQYF
CDR3 length: 13; clone size: many; V gene: TRBV29-1; J gene: TRBJ1-6; D gene: .; CDR3 DNA: TGCAGCGTTGAGGTGACAGCTAATTCACCCCTCCACTTT; CDR3 protein: CSVEVTANSPLHF
CDR3 length: 15; clone size: .; V gene: TRBV20-1; J gene: TRBJ2-1; D gene: .; CDR3 DNA: TGCAGTGCTAGCCCGCCTTGGGGTCCTCGAGGTGAGCAGTTCTTC; CDR3 protein: CSASPPWGPRGEQFF
CDR3 length: 17; clone size: few; V gene: TRBV9; J gene: TRBJ1-3; D gene: .; CDR3 DNA: TGTGCCAGCAGCGTAGCGGCATCTTCGGCCTCCGGAAACACCATATATTTT; CDR3 protein: CASSVAASSASGNTIYF
CDR3 length: 14; clone size: .; V gene: TRBV18; J gene: TRBJ2-3; D gene: .; CDR3 DNA: TGTGCCAGCTCATCACAGGGGAGGACAGATACGCAGTATTTT; CDR3 protein: CASSSQGRTDTQYF
CDR3 length: 12; clone size: few; V gene: TRBV6-5; J gene: TRBJ1-1; D gene: TRBD1; CDR3 DNA: TGTGCCAGCAGTCCCGGGACAGGGGTGGCTTTCTTT; CDR3 protein: CASSPGTGVAFF
CDR3 length: 12; clone size: once; V gene: TRBV18; J gene: TRBJ2-7; D gene: .; CDR3 DNA: TGTGCCAGCTCACCCTTAGCAAACGAGCAGTACTTC; CDR3 protein: CASSPLANEQYF
CDR3 length: 14; clone size: few; V gene: TRBV9; J gene: TRBJ2-1; D gene: TRBD2; CDR3 DNA: TGTGCCAGCAGCGTAGGGAGCGGGAGGAATGAGCAGTTCTTC; CDR3 protein: CASSVGSGRNEQFF
CDR3 length: 14; clone size: few; V gene: TRBV3-1; J gene: TRBJ2-1; D gene: .; CDR3 DNA: TGTGCCAGCAGCCAAGAGCCAGGACGAGATGAGCAGTTCTTC; CDR3 protein: CASSQEPGRDEQFF
CDR3 length: 14; clone size: .; V gene: TRBV27; J gene: TRBJ2-2; D gene: .; CDR3 DNA: TGTGCCAGCAGTTTAGCGGGACTCCCCGGGGAGCTGTTTTTT; CDR3 protein: CASSLAGLPGELFF
CDR3 length: 12; clone size: .; V gene: TRBV25-1; J gene: TRBJ2-7; D gene: .; CDR3 DNA: TGTGCCAGCAGTGAAGGATCCCTCGAGCAGTACTTC; CDR3 protein: CASSEGSLEQYF